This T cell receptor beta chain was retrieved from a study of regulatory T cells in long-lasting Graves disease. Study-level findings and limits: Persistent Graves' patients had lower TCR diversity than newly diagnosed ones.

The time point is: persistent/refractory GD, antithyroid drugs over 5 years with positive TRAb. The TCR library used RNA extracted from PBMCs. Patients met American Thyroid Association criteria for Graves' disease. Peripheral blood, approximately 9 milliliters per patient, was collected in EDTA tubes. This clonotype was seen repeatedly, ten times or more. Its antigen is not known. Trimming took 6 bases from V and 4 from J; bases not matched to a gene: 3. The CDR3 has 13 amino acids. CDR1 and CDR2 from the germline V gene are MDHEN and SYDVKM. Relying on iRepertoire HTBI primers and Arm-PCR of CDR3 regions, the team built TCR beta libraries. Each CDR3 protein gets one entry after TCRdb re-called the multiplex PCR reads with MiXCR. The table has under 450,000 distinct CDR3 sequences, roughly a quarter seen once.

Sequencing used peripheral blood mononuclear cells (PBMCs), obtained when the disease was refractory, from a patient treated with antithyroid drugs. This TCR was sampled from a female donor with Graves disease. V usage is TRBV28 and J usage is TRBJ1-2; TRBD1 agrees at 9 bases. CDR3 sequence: CASRGQGPYGYTF. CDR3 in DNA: TGTGCCAGCAGGGGACAGGGCCCCTATGGCTACACCTTC.